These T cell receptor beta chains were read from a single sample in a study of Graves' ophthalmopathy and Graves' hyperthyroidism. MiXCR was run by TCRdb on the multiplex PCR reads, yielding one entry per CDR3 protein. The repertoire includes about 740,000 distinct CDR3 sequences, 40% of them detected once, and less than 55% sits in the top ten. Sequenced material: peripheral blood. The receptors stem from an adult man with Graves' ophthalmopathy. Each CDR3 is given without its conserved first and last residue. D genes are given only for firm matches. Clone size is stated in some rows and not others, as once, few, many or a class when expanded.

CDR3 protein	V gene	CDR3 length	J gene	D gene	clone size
ATSEGPSSPLH	TRBV24-1	11	TRBJ1-6	-	-
ACTRYTNQPQH	TRBV2	11	TRBJ1-5	-	-
ASSHPGTGYEKLF	TRBV3-1	13	TRBJ1-4	TRBD1	few
ATSDQGTGGPQPQH	TRBV24-1	14	TRBJ1-5	TRBD1	-
ASSVVPGTGALSSGANVLT	TRBV9	19	TRBJ2-6	TRBD1	-
ASSYSRLAENTGELF	TRBV25-1	15	TRBJ2-2	-	once
ASSLGGTGNGYT	TRBV5-1	12	TRBJ1-2	TRBD1	-
ASSLRADRNYEQY	TRBV11-1	13	TRBJ2-7	-	-
AWSVLRGDRSEAF	TRBV24-1	13	TRBJ1-1	-	-
ASSLDRGMGYGYT	TRBV7-2	13	TRBJ1-2	TRBD1	-
ASSGGLAVRNEQY	TRBV10-3	13	TRBJ2-7	TRBD2	few
AITGTSGFEQY	TRBV10-3	11	TRBJ2-7	TRBD2	-
SVEDSGGDTQY	TRBV29-1	11	TRBJ2-3	-	-
SVAVGGHGTGEQY	TRBV29-1	13	TRBJ2-7	-	-
ASSFPGDSSYEQY	TRBV7-9	13	TRBJ2-7	-	-
ASSLDGEETQY	TRBV7-9	11	TRBJ2-5	-	-
SASDRQTMNTEAF	TRBV20-1	13	TRBJ1-1	-	many
AITPSPYNSPLH	TRBV10-3	12	TRBJ1-6	-	many
ASSRGTDANEKLF	TRBV18	13	TRBJ1-4	TRBD1	few
ASSWPTNTGELF	TRBV5-1	12	TRBJ2-2	-	-
SANPGIQNEKLF	TRBV20-1	12	TRBJ1-4	-	-
ASSLSSGRANVLT	TRBV7-2	13	TRBJ2-6	TRBD2	-